Below, 7 T cell receptor beta chains from the same sample are listed, as sequenced in a study of CD8+ T cells in alopecia areata. In each case, RNA was isolated and then reverse transcribed into cDNA as the sequencing template. The assay was immunoSEQ multiplex PCR, and TCRdb's table has in-frame clones only and misses some. The repertoire holds 200,000 to 250,000 clones, with more than 30% as singletons. As to treatment: oral pan-JAK inhibitor, 5-10 mg twice daily. This material consisted of CD4+ T cells sorted from blood, taken at approximately week 31, from a patient treated with tofacitinib. The origin of the receptors is a human donor with alopecia areata.

The CDR3 DNA reads TGTGCCAGCAGCTTAATCATTTGTTGGCGGGATCAGCCCCAGCATTTT. This translates into CASSLIICWRDQPQHF. The chain joins TRBV7-9 to TRBJ1-5; D is uncertain. This CDR3 is 16 amino acids long. Germline assignment: CDR1 SEHNR and CDR2 FQNEAQ (reference sequence). Trimming left V 2 bases short and J 5 bases short, with 16 bases between.

The chain recombines TRBV30 with TRBJ2-2, with D unresolved. Germline values: CDR1 GTSNPN, CDR2 SVGIG (reference sequence). Trimming cost V 5 bases and J 6 bases, with 7 bases left between them. This CDR3 region has 11 residues. CDR3 loop: CAWALSGELFF. The CDR3 bases are TGTGCCTGGGCCCTATCCGGGGAGCTGTTTTTT.

The chain couples TRBV19 to TRBJ1-2, with 10 nucleotides matching TRBD1. This CDR3 has 15 residues. In germline, CDR1 is LNHDA, CDR2 SQIVND (reference sequence). Trimming took 5 bases from V and 4 from J; bases not matched to a gene: 7. CDR3 protein: CASSAGTGDSYGYTF. CDR3 coding DNA: TGTGCCAGTAGTGCGGGGACAGGGGACTCCTATGGCTACACCTTC.

The J gene is TRBJ1-4, the V gene TRBV4-1, with D perhaps TRBD1 (5 bases). The V end lost 0 bases, the J end lost 1 base, and 9 bases lay between the germline ends. Germline V CDR1 and CDR2: MGHRA, YSYEKL. This CDR3 spans 16 amino acids. The CDR3 bases are TGCGCCAGCAGCCAAGACCGTACAGGAACTAATGAAAAACTGTTTTTT. It is translated as CASSQDRTGTNEKLFF.

This clone came up a few times. This chain uses TRBV30 with TRBJ1-5; the D is unclear. The V gene's germline CDR1 is GTSNPN and CDR2 SVGIG (reference sequence). V was cut by 1 base and J by 7 bases, with 11 bases left in between. The CDR3 sequence is 13 residues long. The CDR3 DNA reads TGTGCCTGGAGTGAAGGGTGGGAGCAGCCCCAGCATTTT. Translated: CAWSEGWEQPQHF.

The rearrangement uses TRBV21-1 and TRBJ2-7; the table's D call, TRBD1, was not checked against the DNA. TRBV21-1 is labeled a pseudogene. This CDR3 contains 15 residues. CDR3 bases: TGTGCCAGCAGCAAGATGGACAGGGCCACCTACGAGCAGTACTTC. Its protein is CASSKMDRATYEQYF.

This clone came up a few times. The genes are TRBV5-6 and TRBJ2-7, with TRBD2 matching over 10 bases. The CDR3 is 15 amino acids. CDR1 is SGHDT, CDR2 YYEEEE, per germline. Trimming took 3 bases from V and 0 from J; bases not matched to a gene: 3. This chain's CDR3 is CASSSTSGLSYEQYF. CDR3 coding DNA: TGTGCCAGCAGCTCGACTAGCGGGCTCTCCTACGAGCAGTACTTC.